Below are 14 T cell receptor beta chains sequenced from a single sample in a study of blood T cell repertoires in COVID-19. Produced via immunoSEQ multiplex PCR; TCRdb's table is partial and in-frame only. The sample records around 200,000 clones, roughly 87% being singletons. Sequences were obtained from peripheral blood. The receptors originated from a young woman who had recovered from COVID-19.

In its sample, this clone was seen once. The genes are TRBV6-2 or TRBV6-3 and TRBJ2-7; TRBD2 matches at 14 bases. This CDR3 region has 14 residues. The trim removed 2 bases at V and 6 bases at J, leaving 0 bases unmatched. Germline-derived CDR1 and CDR2 are MNHEY and SVGEGT. This chain's CDR3 is CASSYGLAGGEQYF. Written as DNA, the CDR3 is TGTGCCAGCAGTTACGGACTAGCGGGAGGCGAGCAGTACTTC.

The V and J genes are TRBV30 and TRBJ2-3; 9 bases align to TRBD1. This CDR3 region has 16 residues. Trimming took 3 bases from V and 3 from J; bases not matched to a gene: 10. Germline V gene lookup returns CDR1 GTSNPN and CDR2 SVGIG (reference sequence). CDR3 sequence reads: CAWSPPGQGITDTQYF. As DNA, the CDR3 is TGTGCCTGGAGCCCCCCGGGACAGGGTATTACAGATACGCAGTATTTT.

J is TRBJ1-4 and V is TRBV6-6; TRBD1 matches 7 bases. CDR3 size: 14 residues. V dropped 6 bases and J dropped 0; count of bases not matched to a gene: 1. The germline V gene encodes CDR1 MNHNY and CDR2 SVGAGI (reference sequence). The CDR3, as DNA: TGTGCCAGCAGCGGACAGGCAACTAATGAAAAACTGTTTTTT. Translated: CASSGQATNEKLFF.

The V call is TRBV5-8, the J call TRBJ2-5; D might be TRBD1 (6 bases). Germline-derived CDR1 and CDR2 are SGHTS and YDEGEE. V lost 5 bases and J 2 bases, leaving 13 bases between the germline ends. The CDR3 extends over 14 amino acids. CDR3 bases: TGTGCCAGCAGGAAGTACAGGGATCAAGAGACCCAGTACTTC. It encodes CASRKYRDQETQYF.

The chain's CDR3 is CASRPNRGNYEQYF. The CDR3 DNA sequence: TGTGCCAGCAGGCCTAACAGGGGAAACTACGAGCAGTACTTC. The chain is built from TRBV27 and TRBJ2-7; 7 positions match TRBD1. The ends lost 6 bases at V and 3 bases at J; junction bases unmatched: 8. Germline V CDR1 and CDR2: MNHEY, SMNVEV (reference sequence). The CDR3 has 14 amino acids.

This clone was recorded once. This chain links TRBV18 with TRBJ2-7; 8 bases match TRBD2. V was clipped by 2 bases and J by 7 bases; unmatched bases: 7. This CDR3 is built from 14 residues. Looked up from germline, CDR1 is KGHSH and CDR2 is LQKENI. Here the CDR3 DNA reads TGTGCCAGCTCACCAACTAGCGGTCCCGGGGAGCAGTACTTC. Protein: CASSPTSGPGEQYF.

The rearrangement joins TRBV27 to TRBJ2-3; a weak D match, TRBD2 (6 bases). The V and J ends lost 7 bases and 0 bases respectively, with 14 bases between them. The CDR3 contains 15 residues. CDR1 and CDR2 (germline): MNHEY, SMNVEV (reference sequence). CDR3 DNA: TGTGCCAGCAAAGGGATCGCGGGAAGCACAGATACGCAGTATTTT. Its translation is CASKGIAGSTDTQYF.

The chain employs TRBV18 and TRBJ2-2, with D possibly TRBD1 on 5 matching bases. Trimming removed 3 bases from V and 1 base from J, with 9 bases in between. There are 15 residues in the CDR3. The germline V gene encodes CDR1 KGHSH and CDR2 LQKENI. The CDR3 DNA reads TGTGCCAGCTCACCGCAGCAGGGGAACACCGGGGAGCTGTTTTTT. Protein sequence: CASSPQQGNTGELFF.

The chain is built from TRBV7-9 and TRBJ2-3; 9 bases map to TRBD2. J was trimmed by 3 bases and V by 5 bases; bases with no gene match: 3. Germline V lookup: CDR1 SEHNR, CDR2 FQNEAQ (reference sequence). The CDR3 extends over 14 amino acids. CDR3 coding DNA: TGTGCCAGCAGCCAAACTAGCGGGACAGATACGCAGTATTTT. Encoded protein: CASSQTSGTDTQYF.

The V and J genes are TRBV28 and TRBJ1-5; D not certain. CDR3 length: 13 residues. Trimming stripped 3 bases from V and 8 bases from J, with 11 bases between. Germline CDR1 and CDR2: MDHEN and SYDVKM. The CDR3 coding sequence is TGTGCCAGCAGTTTGAGGGTTTGGGAGCCCCAGCATTTT. Translation gives CASSLRVWEPQHF.

The V gene is TRBV11-2, the J gene TRBJ1-2; 8 bases are shared with TRBD1. The CDR3 covers 13 residues. V lost 5 bases to trimming and J lost 5 bases; unmatched junction nucleotides: 4. CDR1 and CDR2 from the germline V gene are SGHAT and FQNNGV. The CDR3 is CASSPWTGYGYTF. As DNA, the CDR3 is TGTGCCAGCAGCCCCTGGACAGGGTATGGCTACACCTTC.

This chain joins TRBV6-2 or TRBV6-3 and TRBJ1-6, with 9 bases aligning to TRBD1. This CDR3 is 15 amino acids long. The J segment lost 9 bases and the V segment lost 5 bases, leaving 8 bases of the junction unmatched. Germline CDR1 MNHEY, CDR2 SVGEGT. The CDR3 DNA follows: TGTGCCAGCAGTGCGGGACAGGGTGCTTCTTCACCCCTCCACTTT. The encoded protein is CASSAGQGASSPLHF.

The chain joins TRBV29-1 to TRBJ2-3; 10 nucleotides agree with TRBD2. Germline trimming cut 0 bases from V and 4 bases from J; bases unmatched to any gene: 4. The length of the CDR3 is 15 residues. Germline V gives CDR1 SQVTM, CDR2 ANQGSEA. The CDR3 is CSVEDGLAVSDTQYF. The CDR3 DNA reads TGCAGCGTTGAAGATGGACTAGCGGTCTCAGATACGCAGTATTTT.

V gene TRBV9 combines with J gene TRBJ2-1, with a possible D match to TRBD1 (6 bases). This CDR3 is built from 17 residues. Germline CDR1 and CDR2: SGDLS and YYNGEE. V shed 1 base and J shed 6 bases, with 20 bases lying between them. CDR3 loop: CASSVREGRGEGNEQFF. Here the CDR3 DNA reads TGTGCCAGCAGCGTAAGAGAGGGCAGGGGAGAGGGCAATGAGCAGTTCTTC.